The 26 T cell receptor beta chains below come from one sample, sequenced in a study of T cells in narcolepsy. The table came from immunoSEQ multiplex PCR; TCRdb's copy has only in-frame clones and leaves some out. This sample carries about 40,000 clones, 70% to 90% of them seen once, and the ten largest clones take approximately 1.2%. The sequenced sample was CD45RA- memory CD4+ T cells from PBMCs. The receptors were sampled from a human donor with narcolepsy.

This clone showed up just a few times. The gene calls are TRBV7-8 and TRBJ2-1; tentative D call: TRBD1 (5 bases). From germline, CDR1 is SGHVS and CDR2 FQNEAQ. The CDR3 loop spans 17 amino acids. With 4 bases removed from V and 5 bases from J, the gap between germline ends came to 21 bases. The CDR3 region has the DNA TGTGCCAGCAGCTCCTGGGGTAGGGGCCGTTGGGACAATGAGCAGTTCTTC. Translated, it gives CASSSWGRGRWDNEQFF. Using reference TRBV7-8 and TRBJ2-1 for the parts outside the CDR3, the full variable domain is GAGVSQSPRYKVAKRGQDVALRCDPISGHVSLFWYQQALGQGPEFLTYFQNEAQLDKSGLPSDRFFAERPEGSVSTLKIQRTQQEDSAVYLCASSSWGRGRWDNEQFFGPGTRLTVL.

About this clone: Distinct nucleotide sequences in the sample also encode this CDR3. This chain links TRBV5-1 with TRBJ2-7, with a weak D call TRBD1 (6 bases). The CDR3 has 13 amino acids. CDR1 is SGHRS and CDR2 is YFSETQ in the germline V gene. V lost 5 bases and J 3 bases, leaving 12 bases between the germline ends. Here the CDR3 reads CASSPDRLYEQYF. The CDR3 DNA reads TGCGCCAGCAGTCCTGACAGGCTCTACGAGCAGTACTTC.

CDR3 DNA: TGTGCCAGCAGGATTAGCGGGAGGGCAGGTCGTGAGACCCAGTACTTC. It yields the protein CASRISGRAGRETQYF. This chain connects TRBV2 to TRBJ2-5, with 11 bases that match TRBD2. This CDR3 contains 16 residues. After removal of 6 bases from V and 5 bases from J, the junction contained 11 bases not matched to a gene. Per the germline V gene, CDR1 is SNHLY and CDR2 is FYNNEI.

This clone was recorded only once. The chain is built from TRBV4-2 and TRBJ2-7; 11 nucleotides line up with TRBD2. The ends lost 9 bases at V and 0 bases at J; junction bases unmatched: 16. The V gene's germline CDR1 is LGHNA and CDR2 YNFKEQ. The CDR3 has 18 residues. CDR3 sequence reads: CARPQGLSGGASSYEQYF. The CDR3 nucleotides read TGTGCCAGGCCCCAGGGTCTTAGCGGGGGGGCGAGCTCCTACGAGCAGTACTTC.

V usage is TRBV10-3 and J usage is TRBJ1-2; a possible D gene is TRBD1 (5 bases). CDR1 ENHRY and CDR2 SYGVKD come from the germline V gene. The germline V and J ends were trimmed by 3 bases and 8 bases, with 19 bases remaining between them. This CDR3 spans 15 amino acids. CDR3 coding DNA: TGTGCCATCAGTGATGCCGGGTGGAGGGGCCAAGGCTACACCTTC. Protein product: CAISDAGWRGQGYTF.

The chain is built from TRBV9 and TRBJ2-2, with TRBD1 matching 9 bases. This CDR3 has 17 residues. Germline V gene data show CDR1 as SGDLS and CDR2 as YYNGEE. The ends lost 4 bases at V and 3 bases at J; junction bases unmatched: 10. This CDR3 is CASSPIQQGAHTGELFF. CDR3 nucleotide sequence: TGTGCCAGCAGCCCTATCCAACAGGGGGCGCACACCGGGGAGCTGTTTTTT. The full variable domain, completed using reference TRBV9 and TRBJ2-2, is DSGVTQTPKHLITATGQRVTLRCSPRSGDLSVYWYQQSLDQGLQFLIQYYNGEERAKGNILERFSAQQFPDLHSELNLSSLELGDSALYFCASSPIQQGAHTGELFFGEGSRLTVL.

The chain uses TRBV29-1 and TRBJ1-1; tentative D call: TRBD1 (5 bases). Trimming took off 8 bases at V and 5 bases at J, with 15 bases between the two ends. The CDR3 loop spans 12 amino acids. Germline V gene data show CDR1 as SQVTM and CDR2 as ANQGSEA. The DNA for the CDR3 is TGCAGCACCACGGGGGTTCGGACTGAAGCTTTCTTT. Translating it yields CSTTGVRTEAFF.

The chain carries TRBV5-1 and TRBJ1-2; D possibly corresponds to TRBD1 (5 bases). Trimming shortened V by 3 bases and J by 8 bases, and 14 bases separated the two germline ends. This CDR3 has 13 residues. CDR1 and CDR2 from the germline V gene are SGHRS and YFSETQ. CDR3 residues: CASSYGGGIGYTF. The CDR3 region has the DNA TGCGCCAGCAGCTACGGTGGGGGTATCGGCTACACCTTC.

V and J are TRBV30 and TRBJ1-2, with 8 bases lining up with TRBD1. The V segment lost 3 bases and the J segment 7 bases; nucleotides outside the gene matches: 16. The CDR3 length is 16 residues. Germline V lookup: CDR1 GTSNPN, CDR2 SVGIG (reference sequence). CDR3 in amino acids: CAWSHRLSGGAVGYTF. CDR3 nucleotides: TGTGCCTGGAGCCATCGGTTATCAGGGGGCGCGGTTGGCTACACCTTC.

CDR3 in amino acids: CASSLVTPNTEAFF. Written as DNA, the CDR3 is TGTGCCAGCAGCTTAGTTACCCCGAACACTGAAGCTTTCTTT. The chain joins TRBV7-2 to TRBJ1-1; the D is unclear. Trimming left V 1 base short and J 1 base short, with 7 bases between. This CDR3 contains 14 residues. CDR1 and CDR2 (germline): SGHTA, FQGNSA.

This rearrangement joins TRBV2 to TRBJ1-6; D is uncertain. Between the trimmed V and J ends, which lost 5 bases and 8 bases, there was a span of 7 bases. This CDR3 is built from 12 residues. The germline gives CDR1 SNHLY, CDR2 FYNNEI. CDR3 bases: TGTGCCAGCAGTATGGCGTATTCACCCCTCCACTTT. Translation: CASSMAYSPLHF. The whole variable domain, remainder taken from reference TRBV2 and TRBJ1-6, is EPEVTQTPSHQVTQMGQEVILRCVPISNHLYFYWYRQILGQKVEFLVSFYNNEISEKSEIFDDQFSVERPDGSNFTLKIRSTKLEDSAMYFCASSMAYSPLHFGNGTRLTVT.

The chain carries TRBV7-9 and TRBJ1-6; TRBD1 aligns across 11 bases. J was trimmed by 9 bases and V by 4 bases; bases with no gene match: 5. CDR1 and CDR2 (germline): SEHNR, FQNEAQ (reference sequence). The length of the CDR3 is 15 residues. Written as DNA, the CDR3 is TGTGCCAGCAGCTCCACGGGACAGGGGGGTTCACCCCTCCACTTT. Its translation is CASSSTGQGGSPLHF. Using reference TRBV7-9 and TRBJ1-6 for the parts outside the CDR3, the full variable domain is DTGVSQNPRHKITKRGQNVTFRCDPISEHNRLYWYRQTLGQGPEFLTYFQNEAQLEKSRLLSDRFSAERPKGSFSTLEIQRTEQGDSAMYLCASSSTGQGGSPLHFGNGTRLTVT.

CDR3 nucleotide sequence: TGCGCCAGCACACCAACGATGGGGGGGAACTATGGCTACACCTTC. It yields the protein CASTPTMGGNYGYTF. The chain joins TRBV4-3 to TRBJ1-2; tentative D call: TRBD1 (5 bases). Germline CDR1 is LGHNA and CDR2 is YSLEER. CDR3 size: 15 residues. The V end lost 7 bases, the J end lost 2 bases, and 17 bases lay between the germline ends.

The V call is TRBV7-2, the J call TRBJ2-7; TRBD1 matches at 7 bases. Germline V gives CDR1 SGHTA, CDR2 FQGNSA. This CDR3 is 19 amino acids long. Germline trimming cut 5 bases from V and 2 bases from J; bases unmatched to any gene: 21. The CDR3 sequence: CASSPRTTLGQVLPYEQYF. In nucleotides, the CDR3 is TGTGCCAGCAGCCCCCGTACGACCTTAGGACAGGTGTTACCCTACGAGCAGTACTTC.

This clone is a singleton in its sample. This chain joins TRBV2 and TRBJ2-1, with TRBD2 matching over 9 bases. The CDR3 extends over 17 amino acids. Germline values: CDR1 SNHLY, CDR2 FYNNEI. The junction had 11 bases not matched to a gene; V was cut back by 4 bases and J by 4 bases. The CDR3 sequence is CASSVAPSGRRYNEQFF. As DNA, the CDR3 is TGTGCCAGCAGTGTAGCGCCGAGCGGGAGGCGATACAATGAGCAGTTCTTC.

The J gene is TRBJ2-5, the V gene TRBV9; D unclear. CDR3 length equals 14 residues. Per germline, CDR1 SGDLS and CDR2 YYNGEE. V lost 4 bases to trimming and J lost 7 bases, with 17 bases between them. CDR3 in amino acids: CASSLAGGFGTQYF. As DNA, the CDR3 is TGTGCCAGCAGCCTCGCCGGTGGGTTCGGGACCCAGTACTTC.

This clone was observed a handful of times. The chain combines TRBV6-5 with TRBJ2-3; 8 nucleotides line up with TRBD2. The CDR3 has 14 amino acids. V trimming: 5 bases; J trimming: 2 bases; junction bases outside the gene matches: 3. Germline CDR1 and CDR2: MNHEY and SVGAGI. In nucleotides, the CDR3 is TGTGCCAGCAGTAACGGGGGGGACACAGATACGCAGTATTTT. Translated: CASSNGGDTDTQYF.

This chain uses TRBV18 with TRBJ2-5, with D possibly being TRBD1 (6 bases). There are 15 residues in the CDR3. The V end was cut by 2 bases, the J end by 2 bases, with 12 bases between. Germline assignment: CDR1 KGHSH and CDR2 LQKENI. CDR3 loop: CASSPSDTGQETQYF. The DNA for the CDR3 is TGTGCCAGCTCACCATCAGACACAGGGCAAGAGACCCAGTACTTC.

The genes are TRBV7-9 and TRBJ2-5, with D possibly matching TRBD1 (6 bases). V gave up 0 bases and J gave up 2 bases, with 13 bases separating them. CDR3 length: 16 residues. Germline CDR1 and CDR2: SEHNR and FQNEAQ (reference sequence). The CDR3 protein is CASSLAGQGLQETQYF. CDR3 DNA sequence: TGTGCCAGCAGCTTAGCGGGCCAGGGGTTACAAGAGACCCAGTACTTC.

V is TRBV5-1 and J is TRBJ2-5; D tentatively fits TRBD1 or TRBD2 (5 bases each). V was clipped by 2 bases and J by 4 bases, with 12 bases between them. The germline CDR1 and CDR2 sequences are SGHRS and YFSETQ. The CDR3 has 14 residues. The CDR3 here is CASSLGDPTETQYF. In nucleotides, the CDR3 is TGCGCCAGCAGCTTAGGGGACCCCACAGAGACCCAGTACTTC.

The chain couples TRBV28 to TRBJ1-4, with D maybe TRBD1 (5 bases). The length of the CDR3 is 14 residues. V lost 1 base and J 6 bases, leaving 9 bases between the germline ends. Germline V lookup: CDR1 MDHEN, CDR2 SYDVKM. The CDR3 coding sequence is TGTGCCAGCAGTTTATCAGGGAACTATGAAAAACTGTTTTTT. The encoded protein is CASSLSGNYEKLFF.

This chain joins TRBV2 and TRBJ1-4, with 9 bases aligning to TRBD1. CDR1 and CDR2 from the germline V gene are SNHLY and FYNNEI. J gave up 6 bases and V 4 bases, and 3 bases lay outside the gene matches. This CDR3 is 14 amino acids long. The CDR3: CASSARTGDEKLFF. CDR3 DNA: TGTGCCAGCAGTGCTAGGACAGGGGATGAAAAACTGTTTTTT.

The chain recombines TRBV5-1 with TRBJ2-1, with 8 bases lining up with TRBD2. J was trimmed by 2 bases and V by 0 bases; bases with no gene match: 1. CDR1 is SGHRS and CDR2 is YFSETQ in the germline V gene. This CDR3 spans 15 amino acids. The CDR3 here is CASSLVSGAYNEQFF. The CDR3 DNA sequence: TGCGCCAGCAGCTTGGTTAGCGGGGCCTACAATGAGCAGTTCTTC.

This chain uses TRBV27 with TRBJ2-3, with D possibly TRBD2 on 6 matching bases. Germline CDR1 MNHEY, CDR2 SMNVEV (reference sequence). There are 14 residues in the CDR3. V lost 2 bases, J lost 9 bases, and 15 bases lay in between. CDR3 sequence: CASSLAGMEITQYF. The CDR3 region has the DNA TGTGCCAGCAGTTTAGCGGGGATGGAGATAACGCAGTATTTT.

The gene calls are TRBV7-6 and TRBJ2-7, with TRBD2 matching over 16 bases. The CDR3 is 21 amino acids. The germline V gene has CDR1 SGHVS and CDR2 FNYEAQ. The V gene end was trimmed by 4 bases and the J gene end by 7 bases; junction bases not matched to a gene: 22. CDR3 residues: CASSYLTPGLAGGWGGGEQYF. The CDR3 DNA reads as TGTGCCAGCAGCTACCTCACACCGGGACTAGCGGGAGGGTGGGGTGGAGGTGAGCAGTACTTC.

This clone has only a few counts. CDR3 region: CASFGAGSSEQYF. CDR3 DNA sequence: TGTGCCAGCTTCGGGGCGGGATCGAGCGAGCAGTACTTC. The genes are TRBV28 and TRBJ2-7, with TRBD2 as a possible D gene (6 bases). This CDR3 comprises 13 residues. CDR1 is MDHEN, CDR2 SYDVKM, per germline. Trimming took off 8 bases at V and 6 bases at J, with 17 bases between the two ends.